This is a list of T cell receptor beta chains from one sample in a study of shared clonotypes between healthy human individuals. Method: immunoSEQ multiplex PCR; TCRdb's copy keeps in-frame clones and lacks some. This table has about 750,000 clones, about 92% appearing once. Material: naive CD8+ T cells sorted from blood. These receptors were obtained from a young man in good health. Both conserved end residues are part of each CDR3. D genes are given only for firm matches. Size is stated for part of the rows, as once, few or many counts, or as a class when the clone is expanded.

j_call d_call v_call clone_size cdr3_nt cdr3_aa
TRBJ1-1 . TRBV10-1 . TGCGCCAGCAGTGAAACAGGGATGAACACTGAAGCTTTCTTT CASSETGMNTEAFF
TRBJ2-2 . TRBV29-1 . TGCAGCGTCCAAGGGGGATCAAGTCCACCCGGGGAGCTGTTTTTT CSVQGGSSPPGELFF
TRBJ2-7 . TRBV5-1 . TGCGCCAGCAGCTTGGCCGGGCCGGGAGTCGAGCAGTACTTC CASSLAGPGVEQYF
TRBJ2-7 . TRBV15 . TGTGCCACCAGCAGTGCCCCTCGAGGGGGTCCCTACGAGCAGTACTTC CATSSAPRGGPYEQYF
TRBJ2-7 . TRBV18 . TGTGCCAGCTCACCGGTACCAATCCTCTACGAGCAGTACTTC CASSPVPILYEQYF
TRBJ2-2 . TRBV14 . TGTGCCAGCAGCCCCCTAGCCGAAACCGGGGAGCTGTTTTTT CASSPLAETGELFF
TRBJ1-3 . TRBV9 once TGTGCCAGCAGCGTAGATGGACGCTCTGGAAACACCATATATTTT CASSVDGRSGNTIYF
TRBJ1-3 . TRBV27 . TGTGCCAGCAGTTTATACGGAGGCTCTGGAAACACCATATATTTT CASSLYGGSGNTIYF
TRBJ2-5 TRBD2 TRBV6-6 . TGTGCCAGCAGTTACCGGAGCGGGAGTAAAGAGACCCAGTACTTC CASSYRSGSKETQYF
TRBJ2-7 . TRBV30 . TGTGCCTGGAGTGAGAGGCCGGGGACCTACGAGCAGTACTTC CAWSERPGTYEQYF
TRBJ2-1 TRBD2 TRBV19 . TGTGCCAGTAGTTGTCTAGCGGGAGATAAGGCATACAATGAGCAGTTCTTC CASSCLAGDKAYNEQFF
TRBJ2-1 . TRBV9 . TGTGCCAGCAGCGGGCGGATATCCGGCTACAATGAGCAGTTCTTC CASSGRISGYNEQFF
TRBJ2-4 . TRBV7-9 . TGTGCCAGCAGCTTAAGCCAAGGGACCAAAAACATTCAGTACTTC CASSLSQGTKNIQYF
TRBJ2-7 . TRBV13 . TGTGCCAGCAGCTTTCCCTCGGGATCCTACGAGCAGTACTTC CASSFPSGSYEQYF
TRBJ2-7 TRBD2 TRBV4-1 . TGCGCCAGCAGCCAAGCCAGGGGACTAGGGTACGAGCAGTACTTC CASSQARGLGYEQYF
TRBJ2-3 . TRBV7-6 . TGTGCCAGCAGCAAAGGCAGTAATCAGCCCCAGTATTTT CASSKGSNQPQYF
TRBJ2-1 . TRBV14 . TGTGCCAGCAGCCAAGAGATAGGTGACGGCAATGAGCAGTTCTTC CASSQEIGDGNEQFF
TRBJ2-7 . TRBV28 . TGTGCCAGCAGTCCCGGGGTCTCCTACGAGCAGTACTTC CASSPGVSYEQYF
TRBJ2-5 . TRBV27 . TGTGCCAGCCATCGGTCCGGAGCGTACCAAGAGACCCAGTACTTC CASHRSGAYQETQYF
TRBJ2-1 TRBD1 TRBV9 once TGTGCCAGCGGCGGGACAGGGGGCAATGAGCAGTTCTTC CASGGTGGNEQFF
TRBJ2-7 . TRBV27 . TGTGCCAGCAGTTATCCAGGGTTCAACGAGCAGTACTTC CASSYPGFNEQYF
TRBJ2-2 TRBD2 TRBV7-9 few TGTGCCAGCAGCTTTTTCCGGGAGGGCCCGTCCGGGGAGCTGTTTTTT CASSFFREGPSGELFF
TRBJ1-1 . TRBV10-3 few TGTGCCATCAGTGAGTCGATGAACACTGAAGCTTTCTTT CAISESMNTEAFF
TRBJ2-3 TRBD2 TRBV4-1 . TGCGCCAGCAGTCGAAGCGGGATAAGCACAGATACGCAGTATTTT CASSRSGISTDTQYF
TRBJ2-3 . TRBV4-1 . TGCGCCAGCAGCCAAGATGTACCTGTTACAGATACGCAGTATTTT CASSQDVPVTDTQYF
TRBJ2-7 TRBD2 TRBV5-1 . TGCGCCAGCACCGGGACTAGCGACTACGAGCAGTACTTC CASTGTSDYEQYF
TRBJ1-5 . TRBV7-9 . TGTGCCAGCAGCTGGGGGAGCAATCAGCCCCAGCATTTT CASSWGSNQPQHF
TRBJ2-4 . TRBV4-1 . TGCGCCAGCAGCCAAGATGGGCGGATTCAGTACTTC CASSQDGRIQYF
TRBJ1-1 TRBD1 TRBV2 . TGTGCCAGCGAGGGGGACAGGGGGCTAGGTCATGAAGCTTTCTTT CASEGDRGLGHEAFF
TRBJ2-5 . TRBV5-4 . TGTGCCAGCAGCTTACGGGGAAGCCAAGAGACCCAGTACTTC CASSLRGSQETQYF
TRBJ2-5 . TRBV5-6 . TGTGCCAGCAGCTCCATGTTCGGGGCCAGGGAAGAGACCCAGTACTTC CASSSMFGAREETQYF
TRBJ1-1 . TRBV7-8 . TGTGCCAGCAGCTGGAGGGGGACCGCGAACACTGAAGCTTTCTTT CASSWRGTANTEAFF
TRBJ2-7 . TRBV9 . TGTGCCAGCAGCGTAGAAGGGAATGCTGAAGAGCAGTACTTC CASSVEGNAEEQYF
TRBJ2-3 . TRBV7-2 . TGTGCCAGCAGCTTAGCCCAGCGGTACACAGATACGCAGTATTTT CASSLAQRYTDTQYF
TRBJ2-5 TRBD1 TRBV11-2 . TGTGCCAGCAGCCTTCGACAGGGGTGGGAGACCCAGTACTTC CASSLRQGWETQYF
TRBJ2-1 . TRBV7-2 . TGTGCCAGCTTCCGGGGGCGGTTTGGATCTGGGCAGTTCTTC CASFRGRFGSGQFF
TRBJ2-7 TRBD1 TRBV6-1 . TGTGCCAGCATCGGGACAGGGTACTACGAGCAGTACTTC CASIGTGYYEQYF
TRBJ1-1 . TRBV27 . TGTGCCAGCAGTTTATCAGGGGCCACTGAAGCTTTCTTT CASSLSGATEAFF
TRBJ2-7 TRBD2 TRBV10-3 . TGTGCCATCAGTGAGGCGGGAGAGAGCTACGAGCAGTACTTC CAISEAGESYEQYF
TRBJ2-3 . TRBV27 few TGTGCCAGCAGTACGAAAATTACAGATACGCAGTATTTT CASSTKITDTQYF
TRBJ2-1 TRBD1 TRBV25-1 . TGTGCCAGCAGTGGACAGGGGGGCGCGGGAGCTGAGCAGTTCTTC CASSGQGGAGAEQFF
TRBJ2-3 . TRBV11-2 . TGTGCCAGCAGCTTAACTGACGATACGCAGTATTTT CASSLTDDTQYF
TRBJ2-7 TRBD1 TRBV29-1 . TGCAGCGTTGAAGGACAGGGGGCGCGGGAGCAGTACTTC CSVEGQGAREQYF